This T cell receptor beta chain was observed in a study of graft-versus-host responses after intestinal transplantation. Across the study: Recipients were all induced with anti-thymocyte globulin, then given tacrolimus and steroids for about three years. Findings and caveats of the study: High graft-versus-host to host-versus-graft clonal ratios were found in allografts of patients who had graft-donor T cell macrochimerism. Recipient marrow held GvH clones, some first seen in ileum or blood. Researchers found peak circulating GvH clone levels linked to early post-transplant HvG declines.

The repertoire was sequenced with immunoSEQ multiplex PCR; TCRdb's copy has only in-frame clones and lacks some. The sample shows about 78,000 clones, roughly 84% of them seen only once. The CDR3 is 15 residues long. Trimming took 6 bases from V and 2 from J, leaving 16 bases between them. Germline V gene data show CDR1 as MDHEN and CDR2 as SYDVKM. Of note for this clone: The antigen is undetermined.

The V call is TRBV28, the J call TRBJ1-2; D perhaps matches TRBD1 (6 bases). Sequences were derived from unstimulated CD8+ T cells sorted from spleen or lymph node cells, sampled before transplant. The sequence derives from a human donor who was the organ donor for an intestinal transplant. CDR3 loop: CASRNTGTTNYGYTF. The CDR3 DNA reads TGTGCCAGCAGGAACACCGGGACAACCAACTATGGCTACACCTTC.